This T cell receptor beta chain was found in a study of cytomegalovirus exposure and HLA in healthy donors. V was shortened by 4 bases and J by 1 base, with 8 bases between the two germline ends. Germline CDR1 SGHAT, CDR2 FQNNGV. The CDR3 has 14 amino acids. The PCR made use of 60 Vbeta and 13 Jbeta primers. Profiling relied on immunoSEQ multiplex PCR, and the TCRdb table lists in-frame clones only, not all of them. The table records 100,000 to 150,000 clones, about four fifths of them present only once. The chain uses TRBV11-2 and TRBJ2-1, with D unresolved. Source material: PBMCs. This receptor was identified in a woman aged 40 to 50 in good health and CMV-seropositive. The CDR3 sequence: CASSSIKSYNEQFF. Here the CDR3 DNA reads TGTGCCAGCAGCTCTATTAAGTCCTACAATGAGCAGTTCTTC.